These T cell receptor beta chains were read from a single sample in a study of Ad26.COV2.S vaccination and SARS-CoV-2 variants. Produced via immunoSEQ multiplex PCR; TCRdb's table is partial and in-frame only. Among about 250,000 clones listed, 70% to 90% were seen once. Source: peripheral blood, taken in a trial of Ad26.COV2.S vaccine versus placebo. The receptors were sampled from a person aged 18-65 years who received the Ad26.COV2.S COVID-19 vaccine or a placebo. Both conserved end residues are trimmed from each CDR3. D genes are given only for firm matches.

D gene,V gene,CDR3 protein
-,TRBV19,ASSTRGRDRLL
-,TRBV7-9,ASSSSVSSTGTQY
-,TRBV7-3,ASSPGARGPNTDTQY
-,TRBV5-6,ASSFGSQETQY
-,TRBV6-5,ASRRHRTDGYT
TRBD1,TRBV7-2,ASSLKIQGDIANYGYT
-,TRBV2,ASTPPGDSNQPQH
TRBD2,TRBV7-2,ASSRGSSGGGETQY
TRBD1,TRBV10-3,AIALPIGDRHTGELF
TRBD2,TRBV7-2,ASSLSGGGELF
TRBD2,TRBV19,ASSIKGGSYHEQF
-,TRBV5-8,ASRRRVNEKLF
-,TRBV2,ASTGTDYGYT
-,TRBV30,AWSRETQY
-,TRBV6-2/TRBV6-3,ASSYEVQETQY
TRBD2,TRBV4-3,ASSQVGDYTDTQY
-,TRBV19,ASSMGAETQY
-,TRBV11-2,ASSLDPRGNSPLH
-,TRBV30,AWGPTGTTMNTEAF
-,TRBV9,ASSPTVGAATNEKLF
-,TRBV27,ASGGVAPLH
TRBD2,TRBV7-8,ASSLVSSLAMSTGELF
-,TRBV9,ASSAPPTGTSSYNEQF
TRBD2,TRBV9,ASTERENAYSTDTQY
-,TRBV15,ATSRDGRGTNEKLF
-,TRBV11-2,ASRLSNSPLH
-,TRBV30,AWRPRGGGYT
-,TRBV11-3,ASSHTGTGTGELF
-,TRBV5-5,ASSPGTTGGVYGYT
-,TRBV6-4,ASTEPLTRGRVTNQPQH
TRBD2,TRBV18,ASSTSGLTGELF
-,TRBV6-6,ASSYGGTGKTGELF
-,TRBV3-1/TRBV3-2,ASSTGTAGNTIY
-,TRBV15,ATTWAPNQPQH
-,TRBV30,AWSVQLNEKLF
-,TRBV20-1,SASPTAEAF
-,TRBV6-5,ASIKVRWGETQY
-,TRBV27,ASRGGAGTEETQY
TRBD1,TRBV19,ASSLPGTGAYGYT
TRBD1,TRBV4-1,ASSQMSRGQFSGYT
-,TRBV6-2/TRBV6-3,ASSYSSGSTEAF
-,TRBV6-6,ASSYSSTEAF
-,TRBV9,ASSVGSYNEQF
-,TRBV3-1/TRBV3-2,ASSQVKNIQY
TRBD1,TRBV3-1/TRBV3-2,ASSPTGVGNQPQH